One sample yielded the 24 T cell receptor beta chains listed below, sequenced in a study of blood T cell repertoires in COVID-19. Method: immunoSEQ multiplex PCR; TCRdb's copy keeps in-frame clones and lacks some. Seen here are around 210,000 clones, under 90% observed once, and the top ten hold over 6.5%. Sample: peripheral blood. These receptors came from a woman aged 80 or over with COVID-19, enrolled during active disease.

This sequence joins TRBV12-3 or TRBV12-4 and TRBJ1-2; D possibly corresponds to TRBD1 (6 bases). Deletions cut 4 bases from V and 8 bases from J, with 14 bases between. The CDR3 covers 13 residues. DNA for the CDR3: TGTGCCAGCAGTTCCCCACCGGGGACAGGCTACACCTTC. Its translation: CASSSPPGTGYTF.

The table lists this clone with a count of one. This chain joins TRBV25-1 and TRBJ1-2; D ambiguous. Germline V gives CDR1 MGHDK, CDR2 SYGVNS. CDR3 length: 12 residues. Trimming stripped 3 bases from V and 5 bases from J, with 7 bases between. CDR3 sequence (DNA): TGTGCCAGCAGTGAGAGCTGGTATGGCTACACCTTC. This codes for CASSESWYGYTF.

V usage is TRBV7-6 and J usage is TRBJ1-3; 8 nucleotides align to TRBD1. CDR3 length equals 17 residues. CDR1 and CDR2 (germline): SGHVS, FNYEAQ. V lost 5 bases to trimming and J lost 0 bases; unmatched junction nucleotides: 9. The CDR3, as DNA: TGTGCCAGCAGCCATCGTTACAGGGGGAGCTCTGGAAACACCATATATTTT. This gives the protein CASSHRYRGSSGNTIYF.

This clone showed up just once. The chain is built from TRBV27 and TRBJ1-2; 12 bases are shared with TRBD1. Germline V lookup: CDR1 MNHEY, CDR2 SMNVEV (reference sequence). The CDR3 sequence is 16 residues long. Trimming at V came to 3 bases and at J to 2 bases, leaving 4 bases not matched to a gene. CDR3 loop: CASSLWGTGGNYGYTF. The CDR3 DNA sequence: TGTGCCAGCAGTTTGTGGGGGACAGGGGGCAACTATGGCTACACCTTC.

This clone was seen just once. This chain uses TRBV9 with TRBJ2-1, with 8 bases matching TRBD2. The V gene's germline CDR1 is SGDLS and CDR2 YYNGEE. V lost 0 bases to trimming and J lost 7 bases; unmatched junction nucleotides: 6. The CDR3 has 15 residues. The CDR3 nucleotides are TGTGCCAGCAGCGTAGGTAGTAGCGGGGAAAATGAGCAGTTCTTC. Its translation is CASSVGSSGENEQFF.

This clone was seen once. This sequence joins TRBV19 and TRBJ2-1, with TRBD1 matching 7 bases. CDR3 size: 15 residues. Germline CDR1 reads LNHDA; CDR2 reads SQIVND (reference sequence). V was clipped by 5 bases and J by 0 bases; unmatched bases: 4. The CDR3 spells CASSWDSSSYNEQFF. In DNA form, the CDR3 reads TGTGCCAGTAGTTGGGACAGCAGCTCCTACAATGAGCAGTTCTTC.

The V call is TRBV5-4, the J call TRBJ2-3; 9 bases fit TRBD2. The CDR3 contains 17 residues. Per germline, CDR1 SGHNT and CDR2 YYREEE (reference sequence). V trimming: 4 bases; J trimming: 6 bases; junction bases outside the gene matches: 15. The CDR3 DNA is TGTGCCAGCAGCGAACTTTTTCGCGGGGGGGCCGGGGATACGCAGTATTTT. This codes for CASSELFRGGAGDTQYF. The variable domain in full, completed from reference TRBV5-4 and TRBJ2-3, reads ETGVTQSPTHLIKTRGQQVTLRCSSQSGHNTVSWYQQALGQGPQFIFQYYREEENGRGNFPPRFSGLQFPNYSSELNVNALELDDSALYLCASSELFRGGAGDTQYFGPGTRLTVL.

The chain has TRBV28 and TRBJ1-5; TRBD1 matches 7 bases. The CDR3 extends over 18 amino acids. Germline V gene sequence: CDR1 MDHEN, CDR2 SYDVKM. Trimming took 5 bases from V and 0 from J; bases not matched to a gene: 13. CDR3 bases: TGTGCCAGCAGTCTGACAGGGAGTCCCCCTTATAGCAATCAGCCCCAGCATTTT. Translated: CASSLTGSPPYSNQPQHF.

The CDR3 loop reads CASSKYGTSHEQYF. In DNA form, the CDR3 reads TGTGCCAGCAGCAAATACGGGACATCTCACGAGCAGTACTTC. J is TRBJ2-7 and V is TRBV21-1; the table gives TRBD1 as D, unverified against the DNA. TRBV21-1 is an annotated pseudogene. There are 14 residues in the CDR3.

The chain couples TRBV9 to TRBJ2-1; 8 bases are a match to TRBD2. This CDR3 region has 15 residues. V lost 4 bases and J lost 10; bases outside the gene matches: 13. CDR1 is SGDLS and CDR2 is YYNGEE in the germline V gene. This chain's CDR3 is CASSPGGAGVREQFF. In DNA, the CDR3 is TGTGCCAGCAGCCCCGGGGGGGCCGGGGTAAGGGAGCAGTTCTTC.

This clone was recorded a few times. V is TRBV15 and J is TRBJ2-7, with D possibly TRBD1 on 5 matching bases. CDR3 length: 14 amino acids. Germline-derived CDR1 and CDR2 are LNHNV and YYDKDF (reference sequence). V lost 0 bases to trimming and J lost 3 bases, with 9 bases between them. The CDR3 sequence: CATSRDLGVYEQYF. DNA of the CDR3: TGTGCCACCAGCAGAGATCTAGGGGTCTACGAGCAGTACTTC.

This rearrangement joins TRBV28 to TRBJ2-7, with 9 bases fitting TRBD1. In germline, CDR1 is MDHEN, CDR2 SYDVKM. V was pared by 4 bases and J by 4 bases, with 8 bases of the junction left unmatched. The CDR3 spans 15 residues. CDR3: CASSSPGQGPYEQYF. The CDR3 DNA follows: TGTGCCAGCAGTTCCCCGGGACAGGGTCCATACGAGCAGTACTTC.

The chain is built from TRBV5-1 and TRBJ2-7; 11 positions agree with TRBD2. Germline V lookup: CDR1 SGHRS, CDR2 YFSETQ. This CDR3 comprises 15 residues. The V segment lost 0 bases and the J segment 4 bases; nucleotides outside the gene matches: 3. In DNA form, the CDR3 reads TGCGCCAGCAGCTTGGGACTAGCGGGACAATACGAGCAGTACTTC. Protein sequence: CASSLGLAGQYEQYF.

On this clone: Additional DNA sequences in this sample encode the identical CDR3. The V and J genes are TRBV11-2 and TRBJ2-2, with 8 bases lining up with TRBD2. From germline, CDR1 is SGHAT and CDR2 FQNNGV. V was clipped by 6 bases and J by 4 bases; unmatched bases: 10. This CDR3 is 16 amino acids long. CDR3 DNA sequence: TGTGCCAGCAGTTACGGGGGGGCGCGCTTCACCGGGGAGCTGTTTTTT. It translates to CASSYGGARFTGELFF.

The rearrangement uses TRBV4-1 and TRBJ2-6; 7 bases align to TRBD1. This CDR3 has 18 amino acids. Germline V gene data show CDR1 as MGHRA and CDR2 as YSYEKL. After removal of 0 bases from V and 2 bases from J, the junction contained 7 bases not matched to a gene. CDR3 nucleotides: TGCGCCAGCAGCCAAGAGGGACAGAACCCCACTGGGGCCAACGTCCTGACTTTC. Protein: CASSQEGQNPTGANVLTF.

The J gene is TRBJ1-2, the V gene TRBV2, with D hard to call. This CDR3 contains 15 residues. Trimming took 0 bases from V and 3 from J, leaving 11 bases between them. The germline V gene has CDR1 SNHLY and CDR2 FYNNEI. The CDR3 nucleotides are TGTGCCAGCAGTGAAGCCGGCAGCGGATACTATGGCTACACCTTC. The encoded protein is CASSEAGSGYYGYTF.

This chain connects TRBV2 to TRBJ2-7; 10 bases map to TRBD1. This CDR3 region has 14 residues. The germline V gene has CDR1 SNHLY and CDR2 FYNNEI. V lost 5 bases, J lost 3 bases, and 4 bases stayed unmatched. The CDR3 is CASSPGTGDYEQYF. The CDR3 DNA follows: TGTGCCAGCAGTCCCGGGACAGGGGACTACGAGCAGTACTTC.

The chain couples TRBV10-1 to TRBJ2-2; 16 bases fit TRBD2. There are 18 residues in the CDR3. J lost 4 bases, V lost 8 bases, and 10 bases had no gene match. Germline CDR1 reads WNHNN; CDR2 reads SYGVQD (reference sequence). CDR3 bases: TGCGCCAGCGGCCTCGGGACTAGCGGGAGGGTAGGCACCGGGGAGCTGTTTTTT. Its protein product is CASGLGTSGRVGTGELFF.

This clone was seen a handful of times. The V call is TRBV2, the J call TRBJ1-5; D possibly corresponds to TRBD1 (6 bases). Looked up from germline, CDR1 is SNHLY and CDR2 is FYNNEI. The CDR3 has 14 residues. Trimming pared 0 bases from V and 13 bases from J, leaving 16 bases between. This CDR3 reads CASSEATHRQGQHF. For the CDR3, the DNA is TGTGCCAGCAGTGAAGCGACGCATCGTCAGGGGCAGCATTTT.

The chain joins TRBV7-9 to TRBJ2-2; 7 positions match TRBD2. The junction had 8 bases not matched to a gene; V was cut back by 11 bases and J by 2 bases. From germline, CDR1 is SEHNR and CDR2 FQNEAQ (reference sequence). This CDR3 has 14 residues. Here the CDR3 reads CAARREGNTGELFF. The CDR3 bases are TGTGCCGCTCGGAGGGAGGGTAACACCGGGGAGCTGTTTTTT.

This chain links TRBV7-9 with TRBJ2-3; 7 positions match TRBD2. Germline V CDR1 and CDR2: SEHNR, FQNEAQ (reference sequence). Losses at the gene ends were 5 bases for V and 4 bases for J; bases not matched to a gene: 6. The CDR3 has 14 amino acids. CDR3 amino acids: CASSPSGVADTQYF. Here the CDR3 DNA reads TGTGCCAGCAGCCCGAGCGGGGTAGCAGATACGCAGTATTTT. The full variable domain, completed using reference TRBV7-9 and TRBJ2-3, is DTGVSQNPRHKITKRGQNVTFRCDPISEHNRLYWYRQTLGQGPEFLTYFQNEAQLEKSRLLSDRFSAERPKGSFSTLEIQRTEQGDSAMYLCASSPSGVADTQYFGPGTRLTVL.

This chain joins TRBV7-2 and TRBJ2-1; 9 bases map to TRBD1. This CDR3 region has 16 residues. Looked up from germline, CDR1 is SGHTA and CDR2 is FQGNSA. The V segment lost 5 bases and the J segment 4 bases; nucleotides outside the gene matches: 9. The CDR3 reads CASSPGRDRVYNEQFF. The CDR3 DNA is TGTGCCAGCAGCCCAGGGCGGGACAGGGTTTACAATGAGCAGTTCTTC. The full variable domain, with the rest looked up from reference TRBV7-2 and TRBJ2-1, is GAGVSQSPSNKVTEKGKDVELRCDPISGHTALYWYRQSLGQGLEFLIYFQGNSAPDKSGLPSDRFSAERTGGSVSTLTIQRTQQEDSAVYLCASSPGRDRVYNEQFFGPGTRLTVL.

The genes are TRBV11-2 and TRBJ1-4, with D perhaps TRBD1 (5 bases). The CDR3 has 17 amino acids. Germline CDR1 is SGHAT and CDR2 is FQNNGV. V was pared by 4 bases and J by 0 bases, with 15 bases between. The CDR3 reads CASSSRGDYSTNEKLFF. Here the CDR3 DNA reads TGTGCCAGCAGCTCACGGGGGGATTACTCAACTAATGAAAAACTGTTTTTT.

This clone has a single count. The genes are TRBV5-4 and TRBJ2-1, with 10 positions matching TRBD1. The germline CDR1 and CDR2 sequences are SGHNT and YYREEE (reference sequence). After removal of 0 bases from V and 5 bases from J, the junction contained 8 bases not matched to a gene. The CDR3 extends over 17 amino acids. The CDR3 is CASSLGLTGGRHNEQFF. CDR3 DNA: TGTGCCAGCAGCTTGGGACTGACAGGGGGCCGTCACAATGAGCAGTTCTTC.